A single sample is the source of the 17 T cell receptor beta chains below, sequenced in a study of cytomegalovirus exposure and HLA in healthy donors. Researchers ran the PCR with 60 Vbeta and 13 Jbeta primers. Sequencing used immunoSEQ multiplex PCR; TCRdb keeps in-frame clones, though not all of them. This sample yields roughly 130,000 clones, of which 65% to 90% are seen a single time; about 0.74% belongs to the top ten. The specimen was PBMCs. These receptors were taken from a man between 18 and 29 years old in good health and CMV-seronegative.

The chain uses TRBV7-6 and TRBJ2-1, with TRBD2 identical over 10 bases. Germline-derived CDR1 and CDR2 are SGHVS and FNYEAQ. V was pared by 5 bases and J by 10 bases, with 11 bases of the junction left unmatched. CDR3 size: 15 residues. CDR3 residues: CASSPSSGGWGEQFF. CDR3 DNA: TGTGCCAGCAGCCCCTCTAGCGGGGGCTGGGGAGAGCAGTTCTTC.

This clone was seen more than once but under ten times. The CDR3 nucleotides are TGTGCCAGCAGTGAAGGGTCCGGGATAACCTACGAGCAGTACTTC. This codes for CASSEGSGITYEQYF. The rearrangement joins TRBV6-1 to TRBJ2-7; D possibly corresponds to TRBD2 (5 bases). Germline CDR1 MNHNS, CDR2 SASEGT. The CDR3 sequence is 15 residues long. Trimming took off 1 base at V and 2 bases at J, with 12 bases between the two ends.

This clone was recorded once. V and J are TRBV7-8 and TRBJ2-2, with a possible D match to TRBD1 (6 bases). The CDR3 runs 17 residues. Germline assignment: CDR1 SGHVS and CDR2 FQNEAQ. Trimming shortened V by 2 bases and J by 1 base, and 14 bases separated the two germline ends. The CDR3 loop reads CASSLQRRGLNTGELFF. CDR3 coding DNA: TGTGCCAGCAGCTTACAACGCAGGGGCTTGAACACCGGGGAGCTGTTTTTT. Combining the CDR3 with reference TRBV7-8 and TRBJ2-2 gives the whole variable domain GAGVSQSPRYKVAKRGQDVALRCDPISGHVSLFWYQQALGQGPEFLTYFQNEAQLDKSGLPSDRFFAERPEGSVSTLKIQRTQQEDSAVYLCASSLQRRGLNTGELFFGEGSRLTVL.

Note on this clone: One junction end disagrees with the germline gene, perhaps due to a read error. The chain employs TRBV7-9 and TRBJ2-7; TRBD1 might be the D (8 bases). The CDR3 is made up of 12 amino acids. Germline CDR1 reads SEHNR; CDR2 reads FQNEAQ (reference sequence). The DNA of the CDR3 is TGTTCCAGCAGTGGGAGGGGACAGGCTGCATCCTTC. Translating gives CSSSGRGQAASF. The full variable domain, rest sourced from reference TRBV7-9 and TRBJ2-7, is DTGVSQNPRHKITKRGQNVTFRCDPISEHNRLYWYRQTLGQGPEFLTYFQNEAQLEKSRLLSDRFSAERPKGSFSTLEIQRTEQGDSAMYLCSSSGRGQAASFGPGTRLTVT.

The chain employs TRBV4-3 and TRBJ1-5; possibly TRBD1 for D (5 bases). The CDR3 spans 15 residues. Germline loops: CDR1 LGHNA, CDR2 YSLEER. The V end was cut by 0 bases, the J end by 3 bases, with 9 bases between. The CDR3 region has the DNA TGCGCCAGCAGCCAAGAAGGCAGGGCCAATCAGCCCCAGCATTTT. Translated, it gives CASSQEGRANQPQHF.

V gene TRBV30 combines with J gene TRBJ2-3, with a possible D match to TRBD2 (5 bases). The V gene's germline CDR1 is GTSNPN and CDR2 SVGIG (reference sequence). V lost 3 bases to trimming and J lost 6 bases, with 13 bases between them. This CDR3 has 13 residues. CDR3 protein: CAWSPGSKDTQYF. The CDR3 nucleotides read TGTGCCTGGAGCCCGGGATCCAAGGATACGCAGTATTTT.

This clone is a singleton in its sample. Different DNA sequences within this sample yield the same CDR3. J is TRBJ1-1 and V is TRBV29-1; D uncertain. The CDR3 is 13 amino acids. The V gene's germline CDR1 is SQVTM and CDR2 ANQGSEA. V shed 6 bases and J shed 0 bases, with 11 bases lying between them. CDR3 in DNA: TGCAGCGTCCGACGGGTGATGAACACTGAAGCTTTCTTT. It translates to CSVRRVMNTEAFF.

With regard to this clone: One end of the junction is discordant with germline, which a read error may explain. J is TRBJ1-2 and V is TRBV6-1, with unresolved D. Germline V lookup: CDR1 MNHNS, CDR2 SASEGT. CDR3 length equals 11 residues. For the CDR3, the DNA is TGTGCCAGCAGTGAACTAACCCTTGGTCTGTTC. This gives the protein CASSELTLGLF.

The chain has TRBV11-3 and TRBJ2-7, with 8 bases aligning to TRBD1. This CDR3 spans 14 amino acids. Germline CDR1 reads SGHNT; CDR2 reads YENEEA. The ends lost 5 bases at V and 1 base at J; junction bases unmatched: 4. In DNA form, the CDR3 reads TGTGCCAGCAGCCGCGGGACAGGATCCTACGAGCAGTACTTC. This gives the protein CASSRGTGSYEQYF.

The chain combines TRBV6-6 with TRBJ2-7; D unresolved. Between the trimmed V and J ends, which lost 5 bases and 9 bases, there was a span of 14 bases. The CDR3 sequence is 12 residues long. Germline values: CDR1 MNHNY, CDR2 SVGAGI (reference sequence). The CDR3 DNA follows: TGTGCCAGCAGTCCCACGGGTAAAGTGCAGTACTTC. Encoded protein: CASSPTGKVQYF.

This chain joins TRBV10-1 and TRBJ2-7, with D uncertain. V was trimmed by 0 bases and J by 4 bases, leaving 10 bases between them. The CDR3 runs to 14 residues. CDR1 WNHNN and CDR2 SYGVQD come from the germline V gene (reference sequence). This CDR3 is CASSESTVGYEQYF. DNA of the CDR3: TGCGCCAGCAGTGAGTCTACAGTTGGATACGAGCAGTACTTC.

Only a few counts were recorded for this clone. This CDR3 reads CASSSGEGEAFF. The CDR3 nucleotides are TGTGCCAGCAGCTCCGGAGAGGGAGAAGCTTTCTTT. V usage is TRBV5-4 and J usage is TRBJ1-1, with D unclear. The CDR3 spans 12 residues. Trimming took off 3 bases at V and 8 bases at J, with 11 bases between the two ends. CDR1 is SGHNT and CDR2 is YYREEE in the germline V gene (reference sequence).

CDR3 nucleotide sequence: TGTGCCATCAAAGGGACTAGCGCCGAGACCCAGTACTTC. As protein: CAIKGTSAETQYF. This sequence joins TRBV10-3 and TRBJ2-5; TRBD2 aligns across 10 bases. Germline CDR1 ENHRY, CDR2 SYGVKD. The CDR3 consists of 13 residues. The junction had 4 bases not matched to a gene; V was cut back by 7 bases and J by 5 bases.

This chain connects TRBV6-6 to TRBJ2-7, with 7 bases aligning to TRBD1. The CDR3 extends over 12 amino acids. Germline V gives CDR1 MNHNY, CDR2 SVGAGI (reference sequence). J gave up 6 bases and V 6 bases, and 5 bases lay outside the gene matches. The CDR3 sequence: CASRVGGGEQYF. CDR3 coding DNA: TGTGCCAGCAGGGTAGGGGGCGGCGAGCAGTACTTC.

This rearrangement joins TRBV4-3 to TRBJ2-4; D uncertain. Looked up from germline, CDR1 is LGHNA and CDR2 is YSLEER. CDR3 length equals 15 residues. Trimming removed 0 bases at V and 5 bases at J, with 11 bases between. Here the CDR3 DNA reads TGCGCCAGCAGCCAAGAGTCTTTCAGCGAAAACATTCAGTACTTC. The encoded protein is CASSQESFSENIQYF.

This rearrangement joins TRBV6-5 to TRBJ2-3, with D tentatively TRBD2 (6 bases). The ends were cut back, 6 bases at V and 5 bases at J, with 15 bases in the middle. The length of the CDR3 is 14 residues. CDR1 is MNHEY, CDR2 SVGAGI, per germline. The CDR3 protein is CASSPRDLRDTQYF. The CDR3 nucleotides read TGTGCCAGCAGCCCGCGGGACCTACGAGATACGCAGTATTTT.

This chain joins TRBV28 and TRBJ1-1; the D is unclear. The CDR3 sequence is 14 residues long. Germline lookup yields CDR1 MDHEN and CDR2 SYDVKM. The V gene lost 7 bases and the J gene lost 1 base, with 13 bases spanning the gap. The CDR3: CASITSVANTEAFF. CDR3 coding DNA: TGTGCCAGCATTACATCTGTCGCGAACACTGAAGCTTTCTTT.